The entry below gives a single T cell receptor (beta chain) sequence along with its context. Its antigen is unidentified. These data belong to a study of cytomegalovirus exposure and HLA in healthy donors. Study outcomes and limitations: For most subjects, TCR beta sequences were reported to predict HLA-A and HLA-B alleles with accuracy. The availability of immune exposure information extended only to CMV serostatus. HLA alleles were associated with fewer than 20,000 TCR beta sequences in a later analysis at 0.05 false discovery rate. Presence/absence analyses supposed approximately even sequencing depth among donors.

CDR3 size: 17 residues. Germline V lookup: CDR1 SGHTA, CDR2 FQGTGA. The V end was cut by 1 base, the J end by 4 bases, with 17 bases between. This PCR relied on a set of 60 Vbeta primers and 13 Jbeta primers. TCRdb keeps only in-frame clones here, not all; method: immunoSEQ multiplex PCR. The table shows about 64,000 clones, with over 75% occurring only once. V and J are TRBV7-3 and TRBJ1-3, with D perhaps matching TRBD1 (5 bases). What was sequenced was PBMCs. This receptor was identified in a female donor in good health and CMV-seronegative. The DNA for the CDR3 is TGTGCCAGCAGCTTAAGTCTTCCGCGGGGGGAAGGAAACACCATATATTTT. Protein sequence: CASSLSLPRGEGNTIYF.